This T cell receptor (beta chain) stems from a study of shared clonotypes between healthy human individuals. Looked up from germline, CDR1 is MNHEY and CDR2 is SMNVEV (reference sequence). The CDR3 is 16 residues long. V was clipped by 2 bases and J by 0 bases, with 11 bases between them. Original handling: Junction-only sequences produced by ImmunoSEQ had no quality scores, so filtering differed. Sequencing used immunoSEQ multiplex PCR; TCRdb keeps in-frame clones, though not all of them. V and J calls and clone size follow that table, whereas D and trimming were derived from the DNA. The sample lists about 2,100,000 clones, about 93% occurring once. CD45RO-negative, CCR7-positively selected cells formed the naive CD8 fraction, excluding terminally differentiated effector memory CD45RA+ cells.

The sequenced sample consisted of naive CD8+ T cells from PBMCs. The chain is built from TRBV27 and TRBJ2-1, with D unresolved. The receptor was derived from a man aged 18-30 years in good health. Some clones in this sample may be carry-over from other donors' samples. The CDR3 coding sequence is TGTGCCAGCAGTTTAGGCCCGGAGAGCTCCTACAATGAGCAGTTCTTC. Protein product: CASSLGPESSYNEQFF.